Described below is a single T cell receptor (beta chain) sequence and its context. Assay used: immunoSEQ multiplex PCR; TCRdb lists only in-frame clones, some missing. The sample comprises over 2 million clones, about 95% of which are singletons, and around 1.1% rests with the top ten. This specimen comes from a study of shared clonotypes between healthy human individuals. Germline V gene lookup returns CDR1 MNHEY and CDR2 SMNVEV (reference sequence). The J segment lost 4 bases and the V segment lost 8 bases, leaving 12 bases of the junction unmatched. The CDR3 length is 15 residues. Terminally differentiated effector memory CD45RA+ cells were excluded from the naive CD8 cells, which were CD45RO-negative and positively selected for CCR7.

This rearrangement joins TRBV27 to TRBJ2-3; 7 bases match TRBD2. This TCR derives from a man between 18 and 35 years old in good health. Sequenced material: naive CD8+ T cells sorted from blood. The CDR3 nucleotides are TGTGCCAGCGCCCTACAGGCGGGAGTAGCAGATACGCAGTATTTT. It is translated as CASALQAGVADTQYF.